This TCR beta chain was observed in a study of T cells in Graves' hyperthyroidism and ophthalmopathy. Study-level findings and limits: Most expanded thyroid clonotypes above 0.001 also appeared in blood.

In germline, CDR1 is DFQATT, CDR2 SNEGSKA (reference sequence). The V gene lost 0 bases and the J gene lost 3 bases, with 14 bases spanning the gap. The CDR3 covers 15 residues. There are many counts of this clonotype. Its antigen is undetermined. TCR beta CDR3 sequences were amplified from RNA transcripts. During a first-round RT-PCR of the TCR CDR3, the HTBI primer set was used. TCRdb re-analysed the multiplex PCR reads in MiXCR, keeping a single row per CDR3 protein. Found here are about 580,000 distinct CDR3 sequences, roughly 46% of them singletons; the top ten hold about 8.3%. The authors deemed Graves' hyperthyroidism stable absent ophthalmopathy progression within 18 months. Hyperthyroidism in the patients, aged 18 to 65, was newly diagnosed and under 2 months in duration. Lactation, pregnancy, other autoimmune disease or uncontrolled infection excluded patients.

The sequenced material came from peripheral blood or thyroid tissue (not recorded which). This chain connects TRBV20-1 to TRBJ1-2; D remains ambiguous. The TCR sequence derives from a woman in her late teens or twenties with Graves' hyperthyroidism. Written as DNA, the CDR3 is TGCAGTGCTAGAGACACGTCTGGCAGGCACTATGGCTACACCTTC. Its translation: CSARDTSGRHYGYTF.